The T cell receptor (beta chain) under discussion was sequenced for a study of cytomegalovirus exposure and HLA in healthy donors (dated by TCRdb to 2015 to 2018). Broadly, across the study: An earlier analysis of several hundred of the donors reported 250 to 300 Gb of sequence data and about 100 million unique TCR beta sequences from approximately 180 million T cells. An early release that covered about 640 HLA-typed donors contained approximately 300 gigabases of sequencing data and 65 million to 100 million unique TCR sequences. The genetic ancestry cluster associated with self-reported Caucasian donors included around 76% of the 398 genotyped donors. The study aimed to test whether cataloging public T cell receptors could reveal signatures of past pathogen exposure. Using immunosequencing, the study profiled T cell repertoires from about 650 subjects and related those repertoires to cytomegalovirus serostatus. Besides the first cohort of around 700 subjects, a separate validation cohort made up of 120 different subjects was used. To predict cytomegalovirus infection status, the study combined high-throughput TCR immunosequencing, statistical association of individual TCRs with disease status, and machine learning. In a later analysis, previously published TCR beta repertoires from 500 to 750 donors were re-analyzed and high-resolution HLA genotyping was added so that TCR occurrence patterns could be studied. The later analysis used no new phenotypic data to find candidate immune exposures, relying instead on TCR beta sequences and their occurrence across donors. To decide whether each TCR beta V gene segment behaved as functional or pseudogenic, an earlier analysis of 587 of the donors relied on high-throughput TCR beta sequencing. Alongside the repertoire data, information on donor age, sex, ethnicity and CMV serostatus was compiled. A later genetic analysis used genome-wide SNP genotypes for about 60% of the roughly 670 donors, treating that subset as a discovery cohort. All discovery cohort repertoires had been generated using a single sequencing platform. Class I and class II HLA loci were covered by the typing at four-digit resolution. Typing coverage varied by locus: about 620-640 donors for A, B, C, DRB1 and DQB1; about 520 for DQA1; approximately 570 for DPA1; around 490 for DPB1. Because of strong linkage in the cohort, five DR-DQ haplotypes were treated as single units for association and clustering. Among roughly 400 genotyped donors of the cohort, an average of about 240,000 unique TCR beta nucleotide sequences was sequenced per donor, of which roughly 17% were non-productive. The study at large found these results: Most CMV-associated TCR beta chains appeared to be HLA-restricted in a later analysis, and the HLA associations seemed to be driven largely by CMV exposure. In a later genetic analysis, a missense DCLRE1C variant was associated with V-gene and J-gene trimming of TCR beta chains, and the association was replicated in an independent cohort. Some IMGT-functional V segments, including TRBV6-2 and TRBV6-3, could not be told apart with the 87-base-pair reads, so those segments were excluded. The sequencing pipeline was judged likely to have produced a cluster of highly shared sequence variants as a technical artifact. Linkage disequilibrium might explain the correlated functional status among segregating V segments, but an unknown experimental factor could not be excluded. Broadly in line with IMGT annotations, most TCR beta V segments showed up in productive rearrangements about 87% or about 30% of the time in an earlier analysis of roughly 590 of the donors. According to a later analysis, TCR association rates differed among HLA loci, with DRB1 alleles showing the most associated TCRs and HLA-C alleles showing the fewest. In vitro tests confirmed that a few of the cytomegalovirus-associated TCR beta chains recognize cytomegalovirus antigens. Compared with the roughly 700-donor mean, donors in an Asian-associated ancestry cluster had fewer N-insertions in productive TCRs, according to a later genetic analysis. A total of 150 or so TCR beta chains were listed by the study as associated with cytomegalovirus. Because some donors lacked HLA typing at each locus, the association tests relied only on the typed subset. Across donors, most TCR sequences were observed very rarely, whereas some public TCRs were present in many individuals. Presence/absence analyses assumed roughly uniform sequencing depth across donors, an assumption that may not hold. A later analysis reported that several top co-occurrence clusters appeared linked to parvovirus B19, influenza, CMV and Epstein-Barr virus. Specific HLA alleles were associated with more than 15,000 TCR beta sequences at a false discovery rate of 0.05 in a later analysis. A further reported finding was that TCR beta sequences accurately predicted the HLA-A and HLA-B alleles for most subjects in the first cohort. The authors suggested that the approach could potentially be extended to other disease states and immunological phenotypes. Immune exposure information for the cohort was limited to CMV serostatus. In a later analysis, HLA-associated TCR beta chains showed more clonal expansion and lower generation probabilities than non-associated chains that were equally common. Assigning TCR associations to individual alleles was difficult when HLA alleles, especially DR and DQ, strongly co-occurred. The cohort was sequenced for TCR beta chains only, and without alpha or paired-chain data the features that could be detected were limited. In both the original and validation cohorts, the classifier was reported to diagnose cytomegalovirus status with high specificity and sensitivity. Approximately 18 rarely observed V segments, including chromosome 9 orphons, were excluded from the earlier analysis of just under 600 of the donors because counts were too low.

As to this clone: The antigen it binds to is not known. One base away there is no much larger clone; base qualities are not given.

The CDR3, from cysteine to phenylalanine, totals 15 residues. Solely the CDR3 DNA is kept, with 45 bases framed from the first base. V is trimmed back by 5 bases and J by 2 bases, and the junction contains 4 bases that no gene match accounts for. Taken from the germline V gene (reference sequence), the CDR1 and CDR2 loops are MNHEY and SMNVEV. The cohort comprised 710 or so healthy bone marrow donors. At the time of sampling, all cohort members were nominally healthy, though unrecorded immune exposures were likely present. The donor tested CMV seropositive, placing the donor among the approximately 310 seropositive members of the cohort. Each donor provided a peripheral blood sample, and peripheral blood mononuclear cells were used for TCR beta sequencing. Genomic DNA extraction from the blood cell samples was performed with the Qiagen DNeasy Blood Extraction Kit. The library came from the immunoSEQ multiplex PCR assay. A mixture of 60 forward primers for TCR Vbeta segments and 13 reverse primers for TCR Jbeta segments was used in the multiplex PCR. A multiplex PCR assay on genomic DNA amplified the CDR3 region of rearranged TCR beta genes. Amplified TCR beta libraries were sequenced as 87-base-pair reads on the Illumina HiSeq System. The published analysis was carried out like this. A later analysis counted approximately 76 million unique TCR beta chains across the 550 to 750 repertoires, and around 9.9 million of these chains were shared by at least two donors. Raw reads were error-corrected and collapsed into unique sequences with a nearest-neighbor algorithm that merged closely related sequences to remove PCR and sequencing errors. CDR3 sequences were aligned to IMGT reference sequences to assign V, D and J gene segments. For a sequence to be retained, a match of at least six nucleotides to both a V gene segment and a J gene segment was required. A rearrangement counted as productive if the CDR3 had no stop codons and remained in frame with V and J, and every other rearrangement counted as non-productive. CDR3 was defined by IMGT convention, running from the second conserved V-encoded cysteine to the conserved J-encoded phenylalanine. The earlier analysis of about 640 of the donors excluded any sequence lacking an unambiguous match to a single V gene segment. In an earlier analysis of more than 500 of the donors, a V segment was called functional when productive rearrangements were above 56.7%, and segregating when the standard deviation between donors exceeded 5%. A statistical classification framework was developed to diagnose cytomegalovirus status using the catalog of TCR beta chain sequences. In a later analysis, TCR nucleotide sequences were compared against IMGT/GENE-DB human TR gene sequences so that V and J genes could be assigned. A later analysis assigned CDR3 sequences and most-parsimonious VDJ recombination scenarios with the TCRdist pipeline. In a later analysis, every TCR beta chain was defined by the combination of its CDR3 amino acid sequence and its V-gene family, and reads without a unique V-gene family were dropped. As a way to deal with suspected cross-contamination and a sequencing artifact, a later analysis dropped under 600 nucleotide sequences that were highly shared and had low generation probability. In a later analysis, a clonal expansion index was calculated for each public chain from normalized within-repertoire ranks of inferred template counts. Generation probabilities in a later analysis came from a VDJ recombination model fitted to out-of-frame rearrangements, and those results were checked against IGoR. In a later analysis, hypergeometric tests were used to score TCR-TCR, TCR-HLA and TCR-CMV co-occurrence, with a repertoire-size bias correction applied to TCR pairs. To estimate false discovery rates, a later analysis permuted the HLA or CMV assignments 20 times. In a later analysis, co-occurring TCRs were grouped using DBSCAN, with TCRdist sequence similarity added in when clustering inside HLA-allele-positive subsets. Repertoires with fewer than 30,000 or more than 120,000 public chains, plus five repertoires with anomalous nucleotide sharing, were excluded from co-occurrence clustering. This is the immuneACCESS table as TCRdb keeps it, with only in-frame sequences that have V and J called. A part of the clones is gone; compared with another copy, unresolved V genes explain less than half, and the rest is unexplained. D and trimming were read from the DNA, whereas the V and J calls and clone size are those reported in that table. Within this sample are about 140,000 clones, with around 85% of them counted one time only. Of the sample, approximately 10% falls within the top ten clones.

Recombination joined TRBV27 with TRBJ1-5; the central 9 bases match TRBD1. Sequences were obtained from PBMCs. This receptor was identified in a woman aged 50 to 65 in good health and CMV-seropositive. For the CDR3, the sequence is CASSPWTGGNQPQHF. The DNA sequence is as follows: TGTGCCAGCAGTCCTTGGACAGGGGGCAATCAGCCCCAGCATTTT.